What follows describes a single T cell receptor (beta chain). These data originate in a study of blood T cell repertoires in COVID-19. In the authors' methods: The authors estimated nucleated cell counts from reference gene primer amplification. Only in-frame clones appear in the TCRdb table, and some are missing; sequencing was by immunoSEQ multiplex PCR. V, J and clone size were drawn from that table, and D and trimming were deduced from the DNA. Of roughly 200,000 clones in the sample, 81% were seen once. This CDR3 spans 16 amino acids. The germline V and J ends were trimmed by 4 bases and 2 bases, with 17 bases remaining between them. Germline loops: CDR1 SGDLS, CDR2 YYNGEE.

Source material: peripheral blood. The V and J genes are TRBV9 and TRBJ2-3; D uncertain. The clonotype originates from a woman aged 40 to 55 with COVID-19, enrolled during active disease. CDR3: CASSKRPTPDTDTQYF. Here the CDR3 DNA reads TGTGCCAGCAGCAAACGACCGACACCGGACACAGATACGCAGTATTTT.